Each of the 20 T cell receptor beta chains below was sequenced from the same sample in a study of tumor-infiltrating lymphocytes in primary liver carcinoma. Making TCR beta cDNA involved approximately 520 ng total RNA and a constant-region primer. Three nested multiplex PCR rounds, a slightly modified ARM-PCR method, built the TCR beta libraries. The two initial PCR rounds, around 11 cycles each, used TRBV1-TRBV30 forward and C-beta reverse primers. MiXCR, run by TCRdb on the multiplex PCR reads, gives a single entry per CDR3 protein. This sample has around 120,000 distinct CDR3 sequences, with approximately 71% found just once. The source material, about 18-31 mg of unsorted bulk tissue, was used to co-extract RNA and DNA. The sample was tumor-adjacent normal liver tissue. The source of these receptors is a woman in her sixties with primary liver carcinoma and hepatitis B virus infection.

This clonotype showed up just a few times. The chain recombines TRBV28 with TRBJ1-1, with 7 bases identical to TRBD1. The V gene's germline CDR1 is MDHEN and CDR2 SYDVKM. The length of the CDR3 is 13 residues. The trim removed 4 bases at V and 10 bases at J, leaving 9 bases unmatched. DNA for the CDR3: TGTGCCAGCAGTTGGCAACAGGGGTCCGCAGCTTTCTTT. As protein: CASSWQQGSAAFF.

This clonotype was counted ten times or more. Its ends do not fully match the called genes, so a read error is possible. This rearrangement joins TRBV6-2 or TRBV6-3 to TRBJ2-7, with 12 bases fitting TRBD1. The V gene's germline CDR1 is MNHEY and CDR2 SVGEGT. The CDR3 is 14 residues long. The CDR3 DNA sequence: TGTGCCAGCAGGTACACCGGGACAGGGGGCGAGCGGTACTTC. It is translated as CASRYTGTGGERYF.

V usage is TRBV6-1 and J usage is TRBJ2-3, with D perhaps TRBD2 (5 bases). The CDR3 runs 13 residues. The V end lost 6 bases, the J end lost 15 bases, and 22 bases lay between the germline ends. CDR1 is MNHNS, CDR2 SASEGT, per germline. The CDR3 coding sequence is TGTGCCAGCAGCCCGGGGAGAACAGATACGCGCTATTTT. Its translation: CASSPGRTDTRYF.

A word on this clonotype: Sequence at one end of the junction differs from germline and may be a read error. The chain links TRBV4-2 to TRBJ1-1, with D tentatively TRBD1 (5 bases). The germline CDR1 and CDR2 sequences are LGHNA and YNFKEQ. The CDR3 contains 12 residues. The chain's CDR3 is CTSSQGQGKAFF. The CDR3 DNA reads as TGTACCAGTAGCCAAGGGCAGGGAAAAGCTTTCTTT.

A remark on this clonotype: Here the CDR3 omits its conserved ending phenylalanine or tryptophan, so a read error is the likely source. The rearrangement joins TRBV4-1 to TRBJ2-2; 11 nucleotides line up with TRBD2. The V segment lost 8 bases and the J segment 7 bases; nucleotides outside the gene matches: 12. The CDR3 runs 16 residues. Per the germline V gene, CDR1 is MGHRA and CDR2 is YSYEKL. In nucleotides, the CDR3 is TGCGCCAGCTACCAGCTGACTAGCGGGAAAGGCGGGGAGCTGTTTCTT. Translation gives CASYQLTSGKGGELFL.

As regards this clonotype: A read error may explain this, as a much larger clone is one base away. No conserved phenylalanine or tryptophan is present at the end of the CDR3, so a read error is the likely explanation. This rearrangement joins TRBV28 to TRBJ1-1, with D tentatively TRBD1 (6 bases). Trimming removed 3 bases from V and 7 bases from J, with 12 bases in between. Germline V lookup: CDR1 MDHEN, CDR2 SYDVKM. This CDR3 comprises 13 residues. As DNA, the CDR3 is TGTGCCAGCAGTTTGGTGGGGGCGGTTGAAGCTTTCTCT. Translated, it gives CASSLVGAVEAFS.

This clonotype has only a few counts. The V gene is TRBV20-1, the J gene TRBJ2-3; TRBD1 matches at 7 bases. CDR1 is DFQATT, CDR2 SNEGSKA, per germline (reference sequence). After removal of 6 bases from V and 6 bases from J, the junction contained 9 bases not matched to a gene. The CDR3 loop spans 13 amino acids. CDR3 loop: CSASLDRSDTQYF. CDR3 nucleotide sequence: TGCAGTGCGTCCCTGGACAGGTCGGATACGCAGTATTTT.

For this clonotype: One end of the junction fails to match germline, which may point to a read error. The chain employs TRBV7-3 and TRBJ2-7, with D unclear. The CDR3 consists of 13 residues. Germline CDR1 and CDR2: SGHTA and FQGTGA. Here the CDR3 reads CASNLNRAHEEYF. DNA for the CDR3: TGTGCCAGCAACTTAAATCGGGCTCACGAGGAGTACTTC.

Many counts were recorded for this clonotype. The gene calls are TRBV7-9 and TRBJ2-3, with D unresolved. The CDR3 is 14 amino acids. In germline, CDR1 is SEHNR, CDR2 FQNEAQ (reference sequence). Trimming took off 4 bases at V and 3 bases at J, with 11 bases between the two ends. The CDR3 loop reads CASSSTRGTDTQYF. The CDR3, as DNA: TGTGCCAGCAGCTCAACCCGAGGTACAGATACGCAGTATTTT. Variable domain in full (rest from reference TRBV7-9 and TRBJ2-3): DTGVSQNPRHKITKRGQNVTFRCDPISEHNRLYWYRQTLGQGPEFLTYFQNEAQLEKSRLLSDRFSAERPKGSFSTLEIQRTEQGDSAMYLCASSSTRGTDTQYFGPGTRLTVL.

The chain couples TRBV10-3 to TRBJ1-4, with D possibly TRBD1 on 5 matching bases. This CDR3 has 14 residues. Per the germline V gene, CDR1 is ENHRY and CDR2 is SYGVKD. Trimming took off 3 bases at V and 5 bases at J, with 10 bases between the two ends. The CDR3 coding sequence is TGTGCCATCAGTGATTCGGGGCGGAATGAAAAACTGTTTTTT. It translates to CAISDSGRNEKLFF.

This clonotype was recorded once. The CDR3 loop reads CATSRGKGGLGGWAFF. The CDR3 DNA sequence: TGTGCCACCAGCAGAGGGAAAGGGGGTTTAGGTGGATGGGCTTTCTTT. The V gene is TRBV15, the J gene TRBJ1-1, with D maybe TRBD1 (6 bases). There are 16 residues in the CDR3. CDR1 and CDR2 (germline): LNHNV, YYDKDF (reference sequence). Trimming removed 1 base at V and 11 bases at J, with 23 bases between. The variable domain in full, completed from reference TRBV15 and TRBJ1-1, reads DAMVIQNPRYQVTQFGKPVTLSCSQTLNHNVMYWYQQKSSQAPKLLFHYYDKDFNNEADTPDNFQSRRPNTSFCFLDIRSPGLGDTAMYLCATSRGKGGLGGWAFFGQGTRLTVV.

There are many counts of this clonotype. The chain joins TRBV30 to TRBJ2-7, with a tentative D call TRBD2 (6 bases). V lost 2 bases and J 4 bases, leaving 18 bases between the germline ends. The CDR3 totals 15 residues. Germline CDR1 and CDR2: GTSNPN and SVGIG (reference sequence). CDR3: CAWSRKPLGGYEQYF. The CDR3 DNA reads TGTGCCTGGAGTAGAAAGCCCCTTGGGGGGTACGAGCAGTACTTC.

In this sample, this clonotype turned up a few times. The CDR3 DNA follows: TGTGCCATCCGTTGGGAGTCTAATTCACCCCTCCACTTT. This translates into CAIRWESNSPLHF. The chain links TRBV10-3 to TRBJ1-6; D gene uncertain. Trimming pared 8 bases from V and 6 bases from J, leaving 11 bases between. The CDR3 runs 13 residues. The germline V gene encodes CDR1 ENHRY and CDR2 SYGVKD.

Notes on this clonotype: A much larger clone lies one base from this, so it may be a read error. J is TRBJ1-2 and V is TRBV7-9, with D possibly being TRBD1 (6 bases). The germline gives CDR1 SEHNR, CDR2 FQNEAQ (reference sequence). This CDR3 contains 15 residues. CDR3 in amino acids: CASSHVNRVSYGYAF. CDR3 nucleotide sequence: TGTGCCAGCAGCCACGTAAACAGGGTCTCCTATGGCTACGCCTTC.

This clonotype was seen repeatedly, ten times or more. The V gene is TRBV5-6, the J gene TRBJ1-6; D is unclear. Germline loops: CDR1 SGHDT, CDR2 YYEEEE. This CDR3 region has 17 residues. V lost 2 bases, J lost 0 bases, and 12 bases lay in between. CDR3 in amino acids: CASSFRGDLSYNSPLHF. The CDR3 nucleotides read TGTGCCAGCAGCTTCCGCGGGGATCTCTCCTATAATTCACCCCTCCACTTT.

The sample holds many counts of this clonotype. The rearrangement joins TRBV6-2 or TRBV6-3 to TRBJ1-6, with D hard to call. This CDR3 has 15 residues. CDR1 and CDR2 (germline): MNHEY, SVGEGT. Deletions cut 2 bases from V and 11 bases from J, with 16 bases between. Written as DNA, the CDR3 is TGTGCCAGCAGTTACCGAAGGGCGTCCGGGGCACCCCTCCACTTT. Translated, it gives CASSYRRASGAPLHF.

A remark on this clonotype: A junction end diverges from the germline sequence, so it may reflect a read error. In nucleotides, the CDR3 is TGTGCCAGCTGTGCACAGTGGGCTGTGGGGGACTACTCCTACGAGCAGAACTTC. Its protein product is CASCAQWAVGDYSYEQNF. The V and J genes are TRBV11-2 and TRBJ2-7; TRBD2 matches 7 bases. Looked up from germline, CDR1 is SGHAT and CDR2 is FQNNGV. This CDR3 is 18 amino acids long.

A note on this clonotype: This CDR3 is missing its conserved last phenylalanine or tryptophan, likely due to a read error. It is unclear where the CDR3 begins or ends on the DNA, so no DNA is shown, and the CDR3 is as TCRdb lists it. V is TRBV11-2 and J is TRBJ2-7; the listed D gene, TRBD2, was not tested against the DNA. The CDR3 has 12 residues if both end residues are counted. The germline V gene has CDR1 SGHAT and CDR2 FQNNGV. CDR3 amino acids: CAGSSGLAGVSL.

For this clonotype: A junction end diverges from the germline sequence, so it may reflect a read error. The V gene is TRBV5-6, the J gene TRBJ2-1; a possible D gene is TRBD2 (6 bases). Looked up from germline, CDR1 is SGHDT and CDR2 is YYEEEE. The CDR3 has 17 amino acids. The CDR3, as DNA: TGTGCCAGCAGCACGGCTGGGACTTCGAGCTCCTACAATGGGCAGTTCTTC. Encoded protein: CASSTAGTSSSYNGQFF.

The chain couples TRBV29-1 to TRBJ2-5, with a possible D match to TRBD1 (6 bases). The V end was cut by 8 bases, the J end by 7 bases, with 20 bases between. Germline V gene sequence: CDR1 SQVTM, CDR2 ANQGSEA. The length of the CDR3 is 13 residues. DNA of the CDR3: TGCAGCACTGGGCAGGGTTTAGGGGGGACCCAGTACTTC. Translating gives CSTGQGLGGTQYF. Full variable domain (remainder filled in from reference TRBV29-1 and TRBJ2-5): SAVISQKPSRDICQRGTSLTIQCQVDSQVTMMFWYRQQPGQSLTLIATANQGSEATYESGFVIDKFPISRPNLTFSTLTVSNMSPEDSSIYLCSTGQGLGGTQYFGPGTRLLVL.